A selection of T cell receptor beta chains follows, all from one sample in a study of blood T cell repertoires in COVID-19. The method was immunoSEQ multiplex PCR; TCRdb's version includes in-frame clones alone and lacks a portion of them. There are around 310,000 clones in the sample; about nine tenths occur only once, and approximately 12% lies in the top ten. Sequences were obtained from peripheral blood. All receptors come from a woman aged 55 to 70 with acute or convalescent COVID-19. The CDR3 runs from the conserved cysteine through the conserved F or W. D genes are given only for firm matches. Part of the rows lack a size; the others show once, few, many or a class for expanded clones.

NA | NA | TRBJ2-3 | TRBV25-1 | CASEASRNTQYF | TGTGCCAGCGAAGCTAGCCGAAACACGCAGTATTTT
few | NA | TRBJ1-2 | TRBV2 | CASSEATGSGYTF | TGTGCCAGCAGTGAAGCTACAGGTAGTGGCTACACCTTC
NA | NA | TRBJ1-2 | TRBV10-3 | CAISEGLYGYTF | TGTGCCATCAGTGAGGGGCTTTATGGCTACACCTTC
NA | TRBD1 | TRBJ1-5 | TRBV18 | CASSPTGGINQPQHF | TGTGCCAGCTCACCCACAGGGGGTATCAATCAGCCCCAGCATTTT
NA | TRBD1 | TRBJ1-6 | TRBV3-1/TRBV3-2 | CASSPSGTGNGSPLHF | TGTGCCAGCAGCCCCTCCGGGACAGGGAACGGATCACCCCTCCACTTT
few | NA | TRBJ1-1 | TRBV18 | CASSHNPANTEAFF | TGTGCCAGCTCACACAACCCCGCGAACACTGAAGCTTTCTTT
NA | TRBD1 | TRBJ1-2 | TRBV18 | CASSPDQGAHGYTF | TGTGCCAGCTCACCAGATCAGGGGGCGCATGGCTACACCTTC
NA | NA | TRBJ1-5 | TRBV19 | CASSISRNQPQHF | TGTGCCAGTAGTATTAGTAGAAATCAGCCCCAGCATTTT
NA | NA | TRBJ1-2 | TRBV4-2 | CASSQELGTQGDYSNYGYTF | TGTGCCAGCAGCCAAGAATTGGGGACACAGGGCGACTACTCTAACTATGGCTACACCTTC
NA | TRBD1 | TRBJ1-6 | TRBV14 | CASSHTGVSYNSPLHF | TGTGCCAGCAGCCACACAGGGGTCTCCTATAATTCACCCCTCCACTTT
NA | TRBD2 | TRBJ2-3 | TRBV4-1 | CASSQVPGGWTDTQYF | TGCGCCAGCAGCCAAGTTCCGGGAGGCTGGACAGATACGCAGTATTTT
NA | NA | TRBJ1-5 | TRBV19 | CATLGGNQPQHF | TGTGCCACCCTAGGGGGAAATCAGCCCCAGCATTTT
NA | NA | TRBJ1-2 | TRBV4-3 | CASSQGLRSIGYTF | TGCGCCAGCAGCCAAGGGCTGAGGTCCATCGGCTACACCTTC
few | TRBD1 | TRBJ2-6 | TRBV27 | CASSGRDRGSGANVLTF | TGTGCCAGCAGTGGCCGGGACAGGGGGTCTGGGGCCAACGTCCTGACTTTC
NA | NA | TRBJ1-2 | TRBV5-1 | CASSLEGGYTF | TGCGCCAGCAGCCTGGAGGGGGGCTACACCTTC
few | NA | TRBJ1-4 | TRBV7-6 | CASSLARGSANEKLFF | TGTGCCAGCAGCTTAGCGCGAGGGTCGGCTAATGAAAAACTGTTTTTT
NA | TRBD1 | TRBJ1-2 | TRBV7-2 | CASSRTGGEGYTF | TGTGCCAGCAGCCGGACAGGAGGAGAAGGCTACACCTTC
NA | TRBD1 | TRBJ2-7 | TRBV3-1/TRBV3-2 | CASSQAGTALYEQYF | TGTGCCAGCAGCCAAGCCGGGACAGCTCTCTACGAGCAGTACTTC
NA | TRBD1 | TRBJ2-7 | TRBV11-1 | CATAIRQGASYEQYF | TGTGCCACCGCTATCCGACAGGGGGCCTCCTACGAGCAGTACTTC
NA | NA | TRBJ2-1 | TRBV3-1/TRBV3-2 | CASSPSASFGRGPYNEQFF | TGTGCCAGCAGCCCCTCCGCCTCCTTCGGTAGGGGCCCATACAATGAGCAGTTCTTC
once | NA | TRBJ1-2 | TRBV6-2/TRBV6-3 | CASSYWARTSFYGYTF | TGTGCCAGCAGTTACTGGGCGAGGACAAGCTTCTATGGCTACACCTTC
NA | NA | TRBJ1-3 | TRBV9 | CASSPLAGRGGSTIYF | TGTGCCAGCAGCCCTCTAGCTGGCAGGGGCGGTAGCACCATATATTTT
NA | TRBD1 | TRBJ1-2 | TRBV9 | CASSPRASGQGGYGYTF | TGTGCCAGCAGCCCGAGGGCCTCCGGACAGGGTGGCTATGGCTACACCTTC
NA | NA | TRBJ2-7 | TRBV29-1 | CSVEDPRGAVNEQYF | TGCAGCGTTGAAGATCCTCGGGGGGCGGTAAACGAGCAGTACTTC
NA | NA | TRBJ2-6 | TRBV19 | CASSPIITVSGANVLTF | TGTGCCAGTAGTCCTATTATCACGGTCTCTGGGGCCAACGTCCTGACTTTC
NA | TRBD1 | TRBJ1-2 | TRBV15 | CATSRGFDRVGGYTF | TGTGCCACCAGCAGAGGCTTCGACAGGGTCGGGGGCTACACCTTC
NA | TRBD1 | TRBJ2-7 | TRBV24-1 | CATSGRDRDRGGPYEQYF | TGTGCCACCTCGGGGCGGGACAGGGACCGCGGAGGACCTTACGAGCAGTACTTC
NA | TRBD1 | TRBJ2-7 | TRBV7-9 | CASSTPPGTGLTYEQYF | TGTGCCAGCAGCACCCCCCCCGGGACAGGACTTACCTACGAGCAGTACTTC
NA | TRBD2 | TRBJ2-3 | TRBV5-1 | CASRGGLAGETDTQYF | TGCGCCAGCCGGGGAGGACTAGCGGGAGAGACAGATACGCAGTATTTT
NA | TRBD2 | TRBJ2-1 | TRBV3-1/TRBV3-2 | CASSQAALGEGEQFF | TGTGCCAGCAGCCAAGCGGCACTAGGGGAGGGTGAGCAGTTCTTC
NA | NA | TRBJ1-3 | TRBV9 | CASSVGTPGNTIYF | TGTGCCAGCAGCGTAGGGACACCTGGAAACACCATATATTTT
NA | TRBD1 | TRBJ1-5 | TRBV24-1 | CATSDSGQGGNQPQHF | TGTGCCACCAGTGATTCGGGACAGGGCGGCAATCAGCCCCAGCATTTT
NA | TRBD1 | TRBJ1-2 | TRBV7-8 | CASSPGGSGGYGYTF | TGTGCCAGCAGCCCAGGGGGATCAGGGGGTTATGGCTACACCTTC
NA | TRBD1 | TRBJ1-4 | TRBV5-8 | CASSRTGLYEKLFF | TGTGCCAGCAGCCGGACAGGACTTTATGAAAAACTGTTTTTT
few | TRBD2 | TRBJ2-1 | TRBV6-2/TRBV6-3 | CASSKSSGRSYNEQFF | TGTGCCAGCAGTAAATCTAGCGGGAGGTCCTACAATGAGCAGTTCTTC
NA | NA | TRBJ2-1 | TRBV3-1/TRBV3-2 | CASSQDRFSYNEQFF | TGTGCCAGCAGCCAAGATCGGTTTTCCTACAATGAGCAGTTCTTC
once | TRBD2 | TRBJ2-7 | TRBV7-2 | CASSLEGRGLAGREQYF | TGTGCCAGCAGCTTAGAGGGGAGAGGACTAGCGGGGCGTGAGCAGTACTTC
NA | TRBD1 | TRBJ1-2 | TRBV25-1 | CASSESGTALRYTF | TGTGCCAGCAGTGAATCGGGGACAGCTCTACGCTACACCTTC
NA | TRBD2 | TRBJ2-3 | TRBV5-1 | CASSPGTSASTDTQYF | TGCGCCAGCAGCCCGGGCACTAGCGCTAGCACAGATACGCAGTATTTT
NA | NA | TRBJ2-2 | TRBV24-1 | CATSDGGPTGELFF | TGTGCCACCAGTGATGGCGGGCCCACCGGGGAGCTGTTTTTT
NA | TRBD2 | TRBJ2-1 | TRBV15 | CATSRTRGITYNEQFF | TGTGCCACCAGCAGGACGCGGGGGATCACCTACAATGAGCAGTTCTTC
NA | NA | TRBJ2-5 | TRBV9 | CASSVAGQETQYF | TGTGCCAGCAGCGTAGCAGGGCAGGAGACCCAGTACTTC
NA | NA | TRBJ1-6 | TRBV19 | CASSGGGMYNSPLHF | TGTGCCAGTAGTGGTGGGGGGATGTATAATTCACCCCTCCACTTT
NA | NA | TRBJ1-2 | TRBV6-2/TRBV6-3 | CASSYDRFSYGYTF | TGTGCCAGCAGTTATGACAGGTTCTCCTATGGCTACACCTTC
NA | NA | TRBJ1-2 | TRBV28 | CASSLWQGSGGDGYTF | TGTGCCAGCAGTTTATGGCAAGGGTCGGGGGGGGATGGCTACACCTTC
NA | NA | TRBJ1-6 | TRBV11-3 | CASSSNNSPLHF | TGTGCCAGCAGCTCCAATAATTCACCCCTCCACTTT
NA | NA | TRBJ1-5 | TRBV19 | CASSTDRSRNQPQHF | TGTGCCAGTAGTACTGACAGGTCGCGCAATCAGCCCCAGCATTTT
NA | TRBD2 | TRBJ2-3 | TRBV7-2 | CASSRTSASTDTQYF | TGTGCCAGCAGCCGGACTAGCGCAAGCACAGATACGCAGTATTTT
once | TRBD1 | TRBJ2-5 | TRBV14 | CASSRPGQGVETQYF | TGTGCCAGCAGCCGCCCCGGACAGGGCGTCGAGACCCAGTACTTC
NA | TRBD1 | TRBJ1-3 | TRBV3-1/TRBV3-2 | CASRRGQGGNTIYF | TGTGCCAGCAGGCGGGGACAGGGAGGAAACACCATATATTTT
NA | NA | TRBJ1-1 | TRBV29-1 | CSGIRGNTEAFF | TGCAGCGGAATCCGGGGAAACACTGAAGCTTTCTTT
NA | TRBD2 | TRBJ2-7 | TRBV3-1/TRBV3-2 | CASSQAGLADYEQYF | TGTGCCAGCAGCCAAGCGGGACTAGCAGACTACGAGCAGTACTTC
NA | TRBD1 | TRBJ2-2 | TRBV6-4 | CASRSTGGMTGELFF | TGTGCCAGCAGATCAACAGGGGGCATGACCGGGGAGCTGTTTTTT
NA | NA | TRBJ2-5 | TRBV18 | CASSPSEETQYF | TGTGCCAGCTCACCCTCCGAAGAGACCCAGTACTTC
NA | NA | TRBJ1-1 | TRBV5-1 | CASSLGRVTEAFF | TGCGCCAGCAGCTTGGGCAGGGTTACTGAAGCTTTCTTT